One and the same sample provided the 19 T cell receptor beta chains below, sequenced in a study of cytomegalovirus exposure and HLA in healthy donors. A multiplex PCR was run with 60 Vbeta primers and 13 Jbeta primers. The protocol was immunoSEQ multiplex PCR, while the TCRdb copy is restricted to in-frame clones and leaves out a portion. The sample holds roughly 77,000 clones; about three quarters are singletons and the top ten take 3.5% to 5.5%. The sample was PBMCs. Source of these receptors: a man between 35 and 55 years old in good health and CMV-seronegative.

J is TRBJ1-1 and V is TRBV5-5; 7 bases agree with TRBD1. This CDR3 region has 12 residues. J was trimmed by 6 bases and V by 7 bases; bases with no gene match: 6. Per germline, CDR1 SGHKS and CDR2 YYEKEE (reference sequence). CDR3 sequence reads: CASARDSAEAFF. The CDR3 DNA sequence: TGTGCCAGCGCCCGGGACAGCGCTGAAGCTTTCTTT.

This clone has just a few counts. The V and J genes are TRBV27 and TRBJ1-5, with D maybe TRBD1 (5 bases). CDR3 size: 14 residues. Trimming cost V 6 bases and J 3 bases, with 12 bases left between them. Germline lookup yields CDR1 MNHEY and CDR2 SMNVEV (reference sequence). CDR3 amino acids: CASRMGGVNQPQHF. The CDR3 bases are TGTGCCAGCAGGATGGGGGGGGTCAATCAGCCCCAGCATTTT.

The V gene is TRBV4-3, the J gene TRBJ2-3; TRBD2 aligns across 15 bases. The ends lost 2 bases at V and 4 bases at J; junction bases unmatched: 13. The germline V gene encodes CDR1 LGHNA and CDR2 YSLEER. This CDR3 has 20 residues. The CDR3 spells CASSQRITRRTSGRADTQYF. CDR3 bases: TGCGCCAGCAGCCAAAGGATCACCCGGAGGACTAGCGGGAGGGCAGATACGCAGTATTTT.

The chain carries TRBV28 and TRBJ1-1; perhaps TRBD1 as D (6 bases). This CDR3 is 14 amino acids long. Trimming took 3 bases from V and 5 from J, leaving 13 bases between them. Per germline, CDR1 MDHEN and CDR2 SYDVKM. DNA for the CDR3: TGTGCCAGCAGTTTGCGGGGGCCAGGGACTGAAGCTTTCTTT. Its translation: CASSLRGPGTEAFF.

The CDR3 bases are TGTGCCTGGAGTAAAACACAGAGCAACACTGAAGCTTTCTTT. Translation gives CAWSKTQSNTEAFF. The chain employs TRBV30 and TRBJ1-1, with D hard to call. V was shortened by 2 bases and J by 2 bases, with 12 bases between the two germline ends. Per germline, CDR1 GTSNPN and CDR2 SVGIG (reference sequence). The CDR3 covers 14 residues.

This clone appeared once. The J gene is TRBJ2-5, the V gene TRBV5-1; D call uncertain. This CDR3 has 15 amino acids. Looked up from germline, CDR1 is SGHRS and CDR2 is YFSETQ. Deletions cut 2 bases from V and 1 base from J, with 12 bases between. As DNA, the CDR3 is TGCGCCAGCAGCTTTAACACCGGAGTCCAAGAGACCCAGTACTTC. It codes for CASSFNTGVQETQYF.

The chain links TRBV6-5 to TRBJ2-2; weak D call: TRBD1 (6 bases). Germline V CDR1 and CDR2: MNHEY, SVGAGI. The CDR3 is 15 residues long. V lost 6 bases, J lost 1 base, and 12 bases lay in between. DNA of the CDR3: TGTGCCAGCAGAACCGGGACAAGGAACACCGGGGAGCTGTTTTTT. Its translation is CASRTGTRNTGELFF.

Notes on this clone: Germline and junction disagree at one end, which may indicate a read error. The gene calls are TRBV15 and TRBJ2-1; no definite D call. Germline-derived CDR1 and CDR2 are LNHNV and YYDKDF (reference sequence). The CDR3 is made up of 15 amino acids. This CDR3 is CATRSGLSSYNEQFF. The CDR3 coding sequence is TGTGCAACCAGATCCGGGTTGAGCTCCTACAATGAGCAGTTCTTC.

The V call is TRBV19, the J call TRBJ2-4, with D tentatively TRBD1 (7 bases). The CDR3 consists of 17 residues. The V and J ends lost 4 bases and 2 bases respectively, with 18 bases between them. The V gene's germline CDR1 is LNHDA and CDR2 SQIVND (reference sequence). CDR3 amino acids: CASSTEGQWGSKNIQYF. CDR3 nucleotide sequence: TGTGCCAGTAGTACGGAGGGACAGTGGGGGTCCAAAAACATTCAGTACTTC.

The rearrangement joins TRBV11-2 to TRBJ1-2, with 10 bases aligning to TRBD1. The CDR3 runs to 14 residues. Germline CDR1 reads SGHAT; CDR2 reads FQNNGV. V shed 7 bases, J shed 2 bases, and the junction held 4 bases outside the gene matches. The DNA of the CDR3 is TGTGCCAGCAACGGGACAGGGGCGAACTATGGCTACACCTTC. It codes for CASNGTGANYGYTF.

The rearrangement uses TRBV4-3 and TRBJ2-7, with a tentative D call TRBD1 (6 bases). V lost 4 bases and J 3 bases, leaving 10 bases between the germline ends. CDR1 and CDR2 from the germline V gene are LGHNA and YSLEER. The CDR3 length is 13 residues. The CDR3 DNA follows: TGCGCCAGCAGCCCGGGACACTTCTACGAGCAGTACTTC. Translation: CASSPGHFYEQYF.

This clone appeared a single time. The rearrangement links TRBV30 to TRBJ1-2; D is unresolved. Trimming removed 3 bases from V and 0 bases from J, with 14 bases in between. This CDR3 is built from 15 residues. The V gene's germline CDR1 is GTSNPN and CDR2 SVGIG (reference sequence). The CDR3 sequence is CAWSDPRIANYGYTF. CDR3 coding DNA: TGTGCCTGGAGCGACCCGCGGATTGCTAACTATGGCTACACCTTC.

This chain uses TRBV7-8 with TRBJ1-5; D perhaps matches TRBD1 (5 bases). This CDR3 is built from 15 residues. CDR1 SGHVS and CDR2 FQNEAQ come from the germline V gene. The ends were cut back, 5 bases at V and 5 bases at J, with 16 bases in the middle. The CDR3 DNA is TGTGCCAGCAGCCTGGGGGGGACCGCTGATCAGCCCCAGCATTTT. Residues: CASSLGGTADQPQHF.

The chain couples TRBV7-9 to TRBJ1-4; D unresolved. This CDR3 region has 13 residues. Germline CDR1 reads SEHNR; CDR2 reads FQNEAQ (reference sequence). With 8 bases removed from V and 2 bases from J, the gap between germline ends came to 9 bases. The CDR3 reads CASDRSTNEKLFF. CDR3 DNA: TGTGCCAGCGATAGGAGTACTAATGAAAAACTGTTTTTT.

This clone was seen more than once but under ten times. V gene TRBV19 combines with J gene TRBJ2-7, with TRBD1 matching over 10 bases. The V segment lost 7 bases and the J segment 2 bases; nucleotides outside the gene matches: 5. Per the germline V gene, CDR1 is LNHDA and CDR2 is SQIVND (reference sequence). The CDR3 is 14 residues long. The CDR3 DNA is TGTGCCAGTACCCGGACAGGGGGGCCCTACGAGCAGTACTTC. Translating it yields CASTRTGGPYEQYF.

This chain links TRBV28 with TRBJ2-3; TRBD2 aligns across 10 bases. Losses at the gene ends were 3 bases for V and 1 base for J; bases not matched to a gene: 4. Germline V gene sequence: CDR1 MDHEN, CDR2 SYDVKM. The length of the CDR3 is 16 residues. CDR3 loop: CASSFLGLAGTDTQYF. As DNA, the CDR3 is TGTGCCAGCAGTTTTCTAGGACTAGCGGGCACAGATACGCAGTATTTT.

CDR3 in amino acids: CASSQEGGVSNQPQHF. As DNA, the CDR3 is TGTGCCAGCAGCCAAGAAGGCGGGGTTAGCAATCAGCCCCAGCATTTT. V gene TRBV4-2 combines with J gene TRBJ1-5; D ambiguous. Trimming removed 0 bases at V and 0 bases at J, with 9 bases between. This CDR3 spans 16 amino acids. Germline V gene data show CDR1 as LGHNA and CDR2 as YNFKEQ.

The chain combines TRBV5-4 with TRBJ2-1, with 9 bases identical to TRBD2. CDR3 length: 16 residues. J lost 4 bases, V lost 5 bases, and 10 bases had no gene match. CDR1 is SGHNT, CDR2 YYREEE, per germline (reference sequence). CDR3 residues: CASSPPGTSQYNEQFF. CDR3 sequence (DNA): TGTGCCAGCAGTCCTCCCGGGACTAGCCAATACAATGAGCAGTTCTTC.

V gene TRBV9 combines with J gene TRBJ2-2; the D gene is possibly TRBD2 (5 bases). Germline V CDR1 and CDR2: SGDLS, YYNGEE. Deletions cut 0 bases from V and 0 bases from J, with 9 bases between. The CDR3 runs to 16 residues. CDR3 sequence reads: CASSVVGDTNTGELFF. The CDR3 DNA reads TGTGCCAGCAGCGTAGTGGGAGATACGAACACCGGGGAGCTGTTTTTT.